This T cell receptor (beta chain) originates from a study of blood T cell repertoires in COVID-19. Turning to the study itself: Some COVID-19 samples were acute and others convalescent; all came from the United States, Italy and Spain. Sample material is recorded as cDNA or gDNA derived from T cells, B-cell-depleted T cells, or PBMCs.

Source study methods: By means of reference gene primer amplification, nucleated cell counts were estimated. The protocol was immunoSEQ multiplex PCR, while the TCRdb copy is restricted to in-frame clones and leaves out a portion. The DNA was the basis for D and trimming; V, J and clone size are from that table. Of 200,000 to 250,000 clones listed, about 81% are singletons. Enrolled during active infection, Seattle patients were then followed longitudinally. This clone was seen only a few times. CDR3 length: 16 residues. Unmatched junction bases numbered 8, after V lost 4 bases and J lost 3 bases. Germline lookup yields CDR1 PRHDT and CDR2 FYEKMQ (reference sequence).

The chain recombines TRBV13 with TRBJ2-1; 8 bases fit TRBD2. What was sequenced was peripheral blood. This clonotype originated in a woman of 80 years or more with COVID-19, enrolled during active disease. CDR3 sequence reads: CASSSPLGGVYNEQFF. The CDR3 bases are TGTGCCAGCAGCTCACCTCTCGGGGGGGTCTACAATGAGCAGTTCTTC. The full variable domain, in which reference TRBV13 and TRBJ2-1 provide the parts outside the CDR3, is AAGVIQSPRHLIKEKRETATLKCYPIPRHDTVYWYQQGPGQDPQFLISFYEKMQSDKGSIPDRFSAQQFSDYHSELNMSSLELGDSALYFCASSSPLGGVYNEQFFGPGTRLTVL.